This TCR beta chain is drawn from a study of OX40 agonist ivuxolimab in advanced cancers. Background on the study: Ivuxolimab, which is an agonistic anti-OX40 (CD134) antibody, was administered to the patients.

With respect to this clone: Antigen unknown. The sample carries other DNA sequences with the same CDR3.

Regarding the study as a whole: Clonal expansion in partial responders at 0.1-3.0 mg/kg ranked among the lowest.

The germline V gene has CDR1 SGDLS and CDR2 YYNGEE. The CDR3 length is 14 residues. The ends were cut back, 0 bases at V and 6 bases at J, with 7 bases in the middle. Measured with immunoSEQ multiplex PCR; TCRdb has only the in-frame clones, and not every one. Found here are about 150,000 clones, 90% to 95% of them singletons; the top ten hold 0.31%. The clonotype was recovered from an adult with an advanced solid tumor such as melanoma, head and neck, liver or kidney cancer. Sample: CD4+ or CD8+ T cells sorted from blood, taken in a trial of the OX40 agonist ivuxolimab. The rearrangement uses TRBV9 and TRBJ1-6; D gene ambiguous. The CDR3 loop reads CASSVEWGNSPLHF. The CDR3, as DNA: TGTGCCAGCAGCGTAGAGTGGGGTAATTCACCCCTCCACTTT.